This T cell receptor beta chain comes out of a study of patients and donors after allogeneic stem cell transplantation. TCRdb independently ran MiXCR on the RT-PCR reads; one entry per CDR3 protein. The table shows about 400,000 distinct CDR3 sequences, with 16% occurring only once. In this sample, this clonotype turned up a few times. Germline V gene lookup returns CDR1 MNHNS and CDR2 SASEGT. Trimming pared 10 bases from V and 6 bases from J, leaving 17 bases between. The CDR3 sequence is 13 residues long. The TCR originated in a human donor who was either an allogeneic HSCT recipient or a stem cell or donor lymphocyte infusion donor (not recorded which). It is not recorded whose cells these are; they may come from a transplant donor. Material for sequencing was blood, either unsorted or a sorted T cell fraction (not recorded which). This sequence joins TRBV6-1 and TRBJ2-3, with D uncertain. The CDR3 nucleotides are TGTGCCACCTATCGGAGTACCCCCGATACGCAGTATTTT. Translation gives CATYRSTPDTQYF.